One sample yielded the 3 T cell receptor beta chains listed below, sequenced in a study of cytomegalovirus exposure and HLA in healthy donors. PCR was performed using 60 Vbeta and 13 Jbeta primers. Libraries were prepared by immunoSEQ multiplex PCR; TCRdb keeps only in-frame clonotypes and omits some of them. The table records some 200,000 clones, 79% of them present only once. Sequenced sample: PBMCs. The receptors were gathered from a male donor in good health and CMV-seropositive.

The chain carries TRBV28 and TRBJ1-1; D remains unclear. CDR3 size: 14 residues. Germline assignment: CDR1 MDHEN and CDR2 SYDVKM. Trimming cost V 3 bases and J 4 bases, with 12 bases left between them. CDR3 nucleotides: TGTGCCAGCAGTTTCCTAAATACGAGCACTGAAGCTTTCTTT. Translated: CASSFLNTSTEAFF.

The table lists this clone with a count of one. Other DNA sequences within the sample encode an identical CDR3. The chain employs TRBV11-2 and TRBJ2-1, with 11 bases that match TRBD2. Germline lookup yields CDR1 SGHAT and CDR2 FQNNGV. V was clipped by 3 bases and J by 4 bases; unmatched bases: 5. This CDR3 has 16 residues. CDR3 loop: CASSLGLAGGYNEQFF. The CDR3 DNA reads as TGTGCCAGCAGCTTGGGCCTAGCGGGGGGTTACAATGAGCAGTTCTTC. The whole variable domain, remainder taken from reference TRBV11-2 and TRBJ2-1, is EAGVAQSPRYKIIEKRQSVAFWCNPISGHATLYWYQQILGQGPKLLIQFQNNGVVDDSQLPKDRFSAERLKGVDSTLKIQPAKLEDSAVYLCASSLGLAGGYNEQFFGPGTRLTVL.

The chain couples TRBV5-1 to TRBJ2-6; maybe TRBD1 (5 bases). Germline V gene lookup returns CDR1 SGHRS and CDR2 YFSETQ. The CDR3 runs 14 residues. V lost 0 bases to trimming and J lost 5 bases, with 6 bases between them. CDR3 in DNA: TGCGCCAGCAGCTTGGGGGGCAGGGCCAACGTCCTGACTTTC. It codes for CASSLGGRANVLTF.